This is a list of T cell receptor beta chains from one sample in a study of T cell repertoires in cytomegalovirus infection. TCRdb reanalysed the reads using MiXCR and keeps one entry per CDR3 protein. Among fewer than 550,000 distinct CDR3 sequences listed, about 30% were seen once. Sequences were obtained from PBMCs. The receptors stem from a human donor in good health (CMV status not recorded). Some clones in this sample may be carry-over from other donors' samples. Each CDR3 is given with its conserved first and last residue. D genes are given only for firm matches. Size is stated for part of the rows, as once, few or many counts, or as a class when the clone is expanded.

>NA|TRBJ1-2|NA|TRBV7-8|16
CASSPDPWPGTIGYTF
TGTGCCAGCAGCCCAGATCCGTGGCCCGGCACTATTGGCTACACCTTC
>NA|TRBJ1-4|NA|TRBV30|14
CAWSVGGSGEKLFF
TGTGCCTGGAGTGTAGGAGGGAGTGGTGAAAAACTGTTTTTT
>TRBD1|TRBJ1-3|NA|TRBV5-4|15
CASSVDRGPGNTIYF
TGTGCCAGCAGCGTGGACAGGGGCCCTGGAAACACCATATATTTT
>NA|TRBJ1-4|many|TRBV6-5|13
CASSYGSPEKLFF
TGTGCCAGCAGTTACGGCAGCCCGGAAAAACTGTTTTTT
>NA|TRBJ1-5|many|TRBV7-2|16
CASSLNGQGHNQPQHF
TGTGCCAGCAGCTTAAACGGGCAGGGCCACAATCAGCCCCAGCATTTT
>NA|TRBJ1-1|NA|TRBV19|14
CASSIEGMGTEAFF
TGTGCCAGTAGTATTGAAGGTATGGGCACTGAAGCTTTCTTT
>TRBD1|TRBJ2-1|few|TRBV15|17
CATSRGQGGHRSNEQFF
TGTGCCACCAGCAGAGGACAGGGCGGCCACCGAAGCAATGAGCAGTTCTTC
>NA|TRBJ1-1|NA|TRBV12-3/TRBV12-4|14
CASSLGQSISEAFF
TGTGCCAGCAGTTTAGGCCAGTCTATAAGCGAAGCTTTCTTT
>TRBD2|TRBJ2-1|NA|TRBV15|15
CATSGSGRASNEQFF
TGTGCCACCAGCGGTAGCGGGAGGGCATCGAATGAGCAGTTCTTC
>TRBD2|TRBJ2-1|NA|TRBV6-5|17
CASSSSPGLAVYNEQFF
TGTGCCAGCAGTTCCTCCCCGGGACTAGCGGTATACAATGAGCAGTTCTTC
>TRBD2|TRBJ2-1|few|TRBV6-1|19
CASRTRGLAGGGAYNEQFF
TGTGCCAGCAGGACGAGGGGACTAGCGGGAGGGGGGGCATACAATGAGCAGTTCTTC
>NA|TRBJ2-1|few|TRBV28|14
CASSLYAGRNEQFF
TGTGCCAGCAGTTTATATGCAGGGCGTAATGAGCAGTTCTTC
>NA|TRBJ2-1|many|TRBV7-2|18
CASSLADPLGPSYNEQFF
TGTGCCAGCAGCTTAGCCGACCCTCTGGGTCCGTCCTACAATGAGCAGTTCTTC
>NA|TRBJ2-3|NA|TRBV7-2|15
CASSLKGPSTDTQYF
TGTGCCAGCAGCTTAAAGGGACCTAGCACAGATACGCAGTATTTT
>TRBD1|TRBJ2-5|NA|TRBV28|17
CASTTSHRDRNQETQYF
TGTGCCAGCACCACATCCCACCGGGACAGGAACCAAGAGACCCAGTACTTC
>TRBD1|TRBJ1-2|few|TRBV7-3|15
CASSSDDRGAGGYTF
TGTGCCAGCAGCTCAGACGACAGGGGCGCGGGTGGCTACACCTTC
>TRBD1|TRBJ1-5|NA|TRBV4-3|16
CASSQDMRQGGQPQHF
TGCGCCAGCAGCCAAGATATGAGACAGGGGGGTCAGCCCCAGCATTTT
>TRBD2|TRBJ2-3|many|TRBV7-8|15
CASSLVAGVVDTQYF
TGTGCCAGCAGCTTAGTAGCGGGAGTCGTAGATACGCAGTATTTT
>NA|TRBJ2-5|few|TRBV7-2|17
CASSSDPLAWRAETQYF
TGTGCCAGCAGCTCCGACCCTCTAGCTTGGAGAGCGGAGACCCAGTACTTC
>NA|TRBJ2-5|NA|TRBV12-3/TRBV12-4|13
CASSVGNLKTQYF
TGTGCCAGCAGCGTAGGTAATCTGAAGACCCAGTACTTC
>TRBD1|TRBJ1-6|NA|TRBV6-6|15
CANHPSGTGNSPLHF
TGTGCCAACCACCCGAGCGGGACAGGGAATTCACCCCTCCACTTT
>NA|TRBJ2-2|many|TRBV7-2|13
CASRPTGPGELFF
TGTGCCAGCAGACCCACAGGGCCCGGGGAGCTGTTTTTT
>NA|TRBJ2-1|many|TRBV7-2|18
CASSLLGRTVSSYNEQFF
TGTGCCAGCAGCTTATTGGGCAGGACAGTCAGCTCCTACAATGAGCAGTTCTTC
>NA|TRBJ1-4|NA|TRBV6-6|14
CASSLDKINEKLFF
TGTGCCAGCAGTTTGGACAAGATTAATGAAAAACTGTTTTTT
>NA|TRBJ2-7|NA|TRBV7-9|15
CASSGGGGIQGPKYF
TGTGCCAGCAGTGGGGGAGGAGGGATCCAAGGCCCGAAGTACTTC
>TRBD1|TRBJ2-5|few|TRBV7-2|16
CASSLDPTGVTKTQYF
TGTGCCAGCAGCTTGGACCCGACAGGGGTTACGAAGACCCAGTACTTC